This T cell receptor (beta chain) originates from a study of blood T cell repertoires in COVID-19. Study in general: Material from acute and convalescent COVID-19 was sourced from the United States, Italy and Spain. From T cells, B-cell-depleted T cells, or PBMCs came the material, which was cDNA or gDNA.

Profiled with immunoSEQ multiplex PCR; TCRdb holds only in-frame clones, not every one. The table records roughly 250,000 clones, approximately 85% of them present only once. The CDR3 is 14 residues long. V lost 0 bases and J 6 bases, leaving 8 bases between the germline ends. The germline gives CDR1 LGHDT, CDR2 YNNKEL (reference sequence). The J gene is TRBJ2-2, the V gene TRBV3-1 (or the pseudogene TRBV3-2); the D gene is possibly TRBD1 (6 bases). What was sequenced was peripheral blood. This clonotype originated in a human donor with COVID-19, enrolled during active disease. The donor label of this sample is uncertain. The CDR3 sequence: CASSQDQGSGELFF. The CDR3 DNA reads TGTGCCAGCAGCCAAGATCAGGGGTCCGGGGAGCTGTTTTTT.